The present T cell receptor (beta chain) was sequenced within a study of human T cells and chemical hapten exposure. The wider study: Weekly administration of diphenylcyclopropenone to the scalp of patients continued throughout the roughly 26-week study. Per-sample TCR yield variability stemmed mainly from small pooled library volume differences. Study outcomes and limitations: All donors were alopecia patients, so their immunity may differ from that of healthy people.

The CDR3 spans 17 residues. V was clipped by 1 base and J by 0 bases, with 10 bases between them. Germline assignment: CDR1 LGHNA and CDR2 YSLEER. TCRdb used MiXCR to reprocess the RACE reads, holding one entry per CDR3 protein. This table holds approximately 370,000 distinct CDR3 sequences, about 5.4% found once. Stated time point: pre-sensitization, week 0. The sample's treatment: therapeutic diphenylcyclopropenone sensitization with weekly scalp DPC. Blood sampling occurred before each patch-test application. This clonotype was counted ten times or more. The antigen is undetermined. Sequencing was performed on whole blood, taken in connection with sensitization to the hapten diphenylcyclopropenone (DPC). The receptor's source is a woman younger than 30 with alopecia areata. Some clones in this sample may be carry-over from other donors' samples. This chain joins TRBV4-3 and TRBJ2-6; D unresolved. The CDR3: CASSQGRTSSGANVLTF. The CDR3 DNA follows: TGCGCCAGCAGCCAAGGTCGAACAAGCTCTGGGGCCAACGTCCTGACTTTC.